Listed below are T cell receptor beta chains from one sample, sequenced in a study of shared clonotypes between healthy human individuals. TCRdb's copy holds only in-frame clones and misses some; the assay was immunoSEQ multiplex PCR. The table shows about 1 million clones, with more than 65% occurring only once. Source material: memory CD4+ T cells sorted from blood. These TCRs come from a man aged 18 to 30 in good health. CDR3s include the opening cysteine and the closing phenylalanine or tryptophan. D genes are given only for firm matches.

CASSINIWETQYF,TRBV19,.,TRBJ2-5
CASSMWDSYGYTF,TRBV19,.,TRBJ1-2
CFQGASTNEKLFF,TRBV21-1,.,TRBJ1-4
CAWGRSYEQYF,TRBV30,.,TRBJ2-7
CASSSGVDQPQHF,TRBV5-4,.,TRBJ1-5
CASSSREGGNTGELFF,TRBV27,.,TRBJ2-2
CASSIRAGIQETQYF,TRBV19,.,TRBJ2-5
CASSLGLSPLHF,TRBV7-9,.,TRBJ1-6
CASSANRNYGYTF,TRBV9,.,TRBJ1-2
CASSVAGRRDEQYF,TRBV28,.,TRBJ2-7
CASSLATTGYGYTF,TRBV7-8,.,TRBJ1-2
CASSKSWDSYNEQFF,TRBV6-5,.,TRBJ2-1
CASSQPGTGHTGELFF,TRBV7-6,TRBD1,TRBJ2-2
CASSLAVTGGQSYEQYF,TRBV5-1,TRBD1,TRBJ2-7